The source of this TCR beta chain is a study of blood T cell repertoires in COVID-19. Looked up from germline, CDR1 is LNHDA and CDR2 is SQIVND (reference sequence). The V segment lost 9 bases and the J segment 5 bases; nucleotides outside the gene matches: 9. The CDR3 has 14 residues. Per the original methods: Estimation of nucleated cell counts relied on the amplification of reference gene primers. Data came from immunoSEQ multiplex PCR; TCRdb stores just in-frame clones and leaves some out. The V and J calls and clone size come from that table; D and trimming were worked out from the DNA. The sample contains approximately 170,000 clones, 70% to 85% of which appear only once.

The gene calls are TRBV19 and TRBJ1-5, with 8 positions matching TRBD1. The specimen was peripheral blood. The TCR sequence derives from a man aged 55 to 70 who had recovered from COVID-19. CDR3 residues: CASGSGTGDQPQHF. Written as DNA, the CDR3 is TGTGCCAGCGGATCCGGGACAGGAGATCAGCCCCAGCATTTT.